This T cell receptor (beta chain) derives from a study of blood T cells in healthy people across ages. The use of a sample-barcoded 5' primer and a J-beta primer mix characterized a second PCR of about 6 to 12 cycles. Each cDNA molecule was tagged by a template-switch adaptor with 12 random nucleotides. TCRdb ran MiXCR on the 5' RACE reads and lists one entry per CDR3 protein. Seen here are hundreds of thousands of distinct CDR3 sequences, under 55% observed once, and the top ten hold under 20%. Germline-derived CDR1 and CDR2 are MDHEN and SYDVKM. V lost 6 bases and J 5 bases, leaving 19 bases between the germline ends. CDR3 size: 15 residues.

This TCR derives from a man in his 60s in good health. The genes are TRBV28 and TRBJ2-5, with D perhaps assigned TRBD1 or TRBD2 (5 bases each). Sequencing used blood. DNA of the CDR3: TGTGCCAGCAGCCGCGAACAGGTCCCGGGGGAGACCCAGTACTTC. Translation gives CASSREQVPGETQYF.